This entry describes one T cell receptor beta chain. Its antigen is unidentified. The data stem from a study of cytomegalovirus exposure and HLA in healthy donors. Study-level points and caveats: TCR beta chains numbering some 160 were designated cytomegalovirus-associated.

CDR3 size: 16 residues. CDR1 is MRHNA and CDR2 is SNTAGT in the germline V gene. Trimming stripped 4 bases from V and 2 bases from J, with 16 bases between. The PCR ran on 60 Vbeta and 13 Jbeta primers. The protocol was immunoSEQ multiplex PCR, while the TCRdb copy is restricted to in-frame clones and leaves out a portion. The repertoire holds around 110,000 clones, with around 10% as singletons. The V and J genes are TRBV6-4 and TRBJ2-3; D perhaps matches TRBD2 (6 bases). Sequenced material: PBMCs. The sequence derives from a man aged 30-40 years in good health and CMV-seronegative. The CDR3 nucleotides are TGTGCCAGCAGTGTCCGGGTCGGGGGAAACACAGATACGCAGTATTTT. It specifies CASSVRVGGNTDTQYF.